This is a list of T cell receptor beta chains from one sample in a study of T cells in Graves' hyperthyroidism and ophthalmopathy. TCRdb re-called the multiplex PCR reads through MiXCR, storing one row per CDR3 protein. The table records 250,000 or so distinct CDR3 sequences, around 15% of them present only once. What was sequenced was blood. Receptor source: a woman in her fifties or sixties with Graves' hyperthyroidism that later progressed to Graves' ophthalmopathy. The CDR3 runs from the conserved cysteine through the conserved F or W. The D gene is left open where the match is weak. Clone size is not always given. Where it is, it says once, few, many or a class for expanded clones.

clone size	V gene	J gene	D gene	CDR3 DNA	CDR3 protein
many	TRBV27	TRBJ1-2	TRBD1	TGTGCCAGCAGTAGGACAGGGGGCAATGGCTACACCTTC	CASSRTGGNGYTF
NA	TRBV18	TRBJ1-4	NA	TGTGCCAGCTCACCAGGCAGGGGTAATGAAAAACCGTTTTTT	CASSPGRGNEKPFF
few	TRBV19	TRBJ1-5	NA	TGTGCCAGTAGTATAGGGGCCGGGTTTAATCAGCCCCAGCATTTT	CASSIGAGFNQPQHF
many	TRBV28	TRBJ1-1	NA	TGTGCCAGCAGTTTCGGGAAGGGTTGGGACACTGAAGCTTTCTTT	CASSFGKGWDTEAFF
few	TRBV5-1	TRBJ1-2	NA	TGCGCCAGCAGCTTCGCAGGGAGGGACTATGGCTACACCTTC	CASSFAGRDYGYTF
many	TRBV14	TRBJ1-2	NA	TGTGCCAGCAGCCAAGGAGGGCCTTCCGACTATGGCTACACCTTC	CASSQGGPSDYGYTF
many	TRBV20-1	TRBJ1-1	TRBD1	TGCAGTGCTAAGGGACAGCCGGGCGAAGCTTTCTTT	CSAKGQPGEAFF
few	TRBV30	TRBJ1-5	NA	TGTGCCTGGAGTGTAGAAGGGATCAATCAGCCCCAGCATTTT	CAWSVEGINQPQHF
NA	TRBV12-3/TRBV12-4	TRBJ2-3	NA	TGTGCCAGCAGTCCCGCGGGGAGTTCGGGCACAGATACGCAGTATTTT	CASSPAGSSGTDTQYF
few	TRBV20-1	TRBJ2-3	NA	TGCTTCCCGAAGGGTCTCGCGGAGTACACAGATACGCAGTATTTT	CFPKGLAEYTDTQYF
many	TRBV28	TRBJ1-1	NA	TGTGCCAGCAGTTTAGTAGTACCGAACACTGAAGCTTTCTTT	CASSLVVPNTEAFF
NA	TRBV2	TRBJ1-5	NA	TGTGCCAGCAGTGAAATGGTCCCCGGTCAGCCCCAGCATTTT	CASSEMVPGQPQHF
many	TRBV18	TRBJ2-2	TRBD1	TGTGCCAGCTCACCGGACAGGGGGCGAGCCGGGGAGCTGTTTTTT	CASSPDRGRAGELFF
few	TRBV6-4	TRBJ1-1	TRBD1	TGTGCCAGCAGTGCCACCTGGGGGACAGGGGGCACTGAAGCTTTCTTT	CASSATWGTGGTEAFF
once	TRBV7-9	TRBJ2-7	NA	TGTGCCAGCAGCTTAGAGCGCGGTCAGCTGTCCTACGAGCAGTACTTC	CASSLERGQLSYEQYF
NA	TRBV6-5	TRBJ1-2	TRBD1	TGTGCCAGCAGTTACTCTCCCGGGGACAGGGTATTTGGCTACACCTTC	CASSYSPGDRVFGYTF
few	TRBV10-3	TRBJ2-5	NA	TGTGCCATCAGGACTAACGGTGAGACCCAGTACTTC	CAIRTNGETQYF
NA	TRBV5-1	TRBJ1-1	NA	TGTGCCAGCAGCTTGGGGGGGGGCATTTGGGGCATGAACACTGAAGCTTTCTTT	CASSLGGGIWGMNTEAFF
many	TRBV28	TRBJ2-6	TRBD2	TGTGCCAGCAGCGGACTAGCGGGAGGAGGTTCTGGGGCCAACGTCCTGACTTTC	CASSGLAGGGSGANVLTF
many	TRBV11-2	TRBJ2-7	TRBD2	TGTGCCAGCAGCAAGGGACTAGCGAAGACCTCCGAGCAGTACTTC	CASSKGLAKTSEQYF
many	TRBV2	TRBJ1-5	NA	TGTGCCAGCAGGGGGCAGAGCAATCAGCCCCAGCATTTT	CASRGQSNQPQHF
many	TRBV20-1	TRBJ2-5	TRBD1	TGCAGTGGGGGGAGACAGGGGGAGACCCAGTACTTC	CSGGRQGETQYF
many	TRBV18	TRBJ2-1	TRBD2	TGTGCCAGCTCACCACCCCTAGCGGTCCTCTACAATGAGCAGTTCTTC	CASSPPLAVLYNEQFF
many	TRBV13	TRBJ2-7	TRBD2	TGTGCCAGCAGCCGAACGAGACTAGCGGGAACCCACGAGCAGTACTTC	CASSRTRLAGTHEQYF
many	TRBV7-9	TRBJ1-1	NA	TGTGCCAGCAGACCGGGAGGACGGTTGAACACTGAAGCTTTCTTT	CASRPGGRLNTEAFF
many	TRBV5-1	TRBJ2-5	NA	TGCGCCAGCAGCTTGTTAGGCACAGAGACCCAGTACTTC	CASSLLGTETQYF